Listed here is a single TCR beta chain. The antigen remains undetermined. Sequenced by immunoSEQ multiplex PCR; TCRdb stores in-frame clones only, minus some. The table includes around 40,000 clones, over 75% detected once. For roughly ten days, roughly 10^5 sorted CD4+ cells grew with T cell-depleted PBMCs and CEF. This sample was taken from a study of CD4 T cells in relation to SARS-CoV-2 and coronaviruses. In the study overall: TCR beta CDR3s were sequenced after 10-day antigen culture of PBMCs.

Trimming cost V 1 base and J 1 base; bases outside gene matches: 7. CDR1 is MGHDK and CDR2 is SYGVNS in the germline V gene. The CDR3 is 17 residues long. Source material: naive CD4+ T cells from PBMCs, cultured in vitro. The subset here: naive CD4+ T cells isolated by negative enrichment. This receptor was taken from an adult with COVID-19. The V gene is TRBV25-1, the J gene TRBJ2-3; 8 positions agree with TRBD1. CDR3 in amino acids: CASSEWGRGQGTDTQYF. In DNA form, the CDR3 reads TGTGCCAGCAGTGAATGGGGCAGGGGGCAGGGCACAGATACGCAGTATTTT.